This TCR beta chain was found in a study of CD8+ T cells in alopecia areata. Overall study context: Tofacitinib ran 6 to 18 months, followed by 6 months off drug. Severity scores in treated patients reflected the percentage of scalp affected.

Study-level results: Compared with normal scalp, lesional scalp had higher clonality and more expanded CD8+ clones.

Note on this clone: Its antigen is undetermined.

Indicated treatment: oral pan-JAK inhibitor, 5-10 mg twice daily. The sorting of PBMCs gave CD4+ and CD8+ T cells. Extraction of RNA preceded its reverse transcription into cDNA, which served as the sequencing template. Sequenced by immunoSEQ multiplex PCR; TCRdb stores in-frame clones only, minus some. The repertoire holds around 150,000 clones, with 50% to 70% as singletons. The CDR3 length is 12 residues. Germline CDR1 is LGHNA and CDR2 is YSLEER. V shed 5 bases and J shed 10 bases, with 13 bases lying between them. This clonotype was obtained from a human donor with alopecia areata. The source material was CD4+ T cells sorted from blood, sampled at week 4, from a patient treated with tofacitinib. J is TRBJ2-3 and V is TRBV4-3; D may be TRBD1 (5 bases). CDR3 region: CASSGGAGPQYF. For the CDR3, the DNA is TGCGCCAGCAGCGGTGGGGCAGGGCCGCAGTATTTT.